This TCR beta chain was found in a study of T cell repertoires in cytomegalovirus infection. Study details: Recently identified HLA-C-restricted CMV epitopes were used, and well-studied HLA-B-restricted CMV epitopes were used as well.

TCRdb redid the calling of the reads with MiXCR, one entry per CDR3 protein. This sample has about 770,000 distinct CDR3 sequences, with under 35% found just once. About this clonotype itself: Its antigen remains unknown.

The germline V gene has CDR1 SEHNR and CDR2 FQNEAQ (reference sequence). The ends were cut back, 7 bases at V and 5 bases at J, with 15 bases in the middle. The CDR3 has 13 amino acids. Study observations and caveats: Carriage of CMV together with the relevant HLA was identifiable through cumulative public TCR beta family frequency.

This receptor was obtained from a human donor in good health (CMV status not recorded). Some clones in this sample may be carry-over from other donors' samples. This chain uses TRBV7-9 with TRBJ2-7; TRBD2 is a possible D gene (5 bases). Sequences were derived from cultured CD8+ T cells from PBMCs, sampled from culture after CMV antigen stimulation. As DNA, the CDR3 is TGTGCCAGCACCCCTGGACTTCCCAACGAGCAGTACTTC. It encodes CASTPGLPNEQYF.